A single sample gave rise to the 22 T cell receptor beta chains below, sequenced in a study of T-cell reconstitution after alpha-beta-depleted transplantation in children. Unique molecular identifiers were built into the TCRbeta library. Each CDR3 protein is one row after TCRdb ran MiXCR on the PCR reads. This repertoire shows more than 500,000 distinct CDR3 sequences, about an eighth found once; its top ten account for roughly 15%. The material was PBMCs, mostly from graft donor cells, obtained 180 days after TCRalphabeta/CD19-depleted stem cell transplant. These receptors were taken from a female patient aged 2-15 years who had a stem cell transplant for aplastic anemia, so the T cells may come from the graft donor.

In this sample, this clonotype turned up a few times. The CDR3 region has the DNA TGTGCCAGCAGCCAAAAAGGGGACGAAGCTTTCTTT. This gives the protein CASSQKGDEAFF. The chain uses TRBV3-1 and TRBJ1-1, with D maybe TRBD1 (5 bases). The CDR3 has 12 residues. V dropped 2 bases and J dropped 8 bases, with 9 bases sitting between them. The V gene's germline CDR1 is LGHDT and CDR2 YNNKEL (reference sequence).

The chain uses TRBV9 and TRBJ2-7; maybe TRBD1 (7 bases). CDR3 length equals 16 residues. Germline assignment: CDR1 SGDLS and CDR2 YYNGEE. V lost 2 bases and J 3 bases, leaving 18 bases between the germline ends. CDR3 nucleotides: TGTGCCAGCAGCGTCGACCAGGGGGGTGGCCGCTACGAGCAGTACTTC. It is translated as CASSVDQGGGRYEQYF.

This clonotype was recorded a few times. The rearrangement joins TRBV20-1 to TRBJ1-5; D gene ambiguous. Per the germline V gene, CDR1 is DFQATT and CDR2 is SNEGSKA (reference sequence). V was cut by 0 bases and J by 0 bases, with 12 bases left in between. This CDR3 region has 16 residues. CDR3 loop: CSARDPADYSNQPQHF. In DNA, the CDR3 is TGCAGTGCTAGAGATCCGGCCGACTATAGCAATCAGCCCCAGCATTTT.

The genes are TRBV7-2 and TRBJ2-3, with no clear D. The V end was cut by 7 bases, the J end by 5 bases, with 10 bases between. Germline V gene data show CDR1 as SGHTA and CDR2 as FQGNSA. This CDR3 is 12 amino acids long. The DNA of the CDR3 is TGTGCCAGCACCAGTGGGGTAGATACGCAGTATTTT. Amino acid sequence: CASTSGVDTQYF. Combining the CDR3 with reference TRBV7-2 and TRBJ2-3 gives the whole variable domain GAGVSQSPSNKVTEKGKDVELRCDPISGHTALYWYRQSLGQGLEFLIYFQGNSAPDKSGLPSDRFSAERTGGSVSTLTIQRTQQEDSAVYLCASTSGVDTQYFGPGTRLTVL.

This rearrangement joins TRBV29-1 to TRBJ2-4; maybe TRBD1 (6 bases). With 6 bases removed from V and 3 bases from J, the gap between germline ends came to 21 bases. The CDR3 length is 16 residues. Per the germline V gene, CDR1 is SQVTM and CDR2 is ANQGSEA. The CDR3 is CSVASLREGGKNIQYF. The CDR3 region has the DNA TGCAGCGTCGCCTCATTGCGCGAAGGGGGCAAAAACATTCAGTACTTC.

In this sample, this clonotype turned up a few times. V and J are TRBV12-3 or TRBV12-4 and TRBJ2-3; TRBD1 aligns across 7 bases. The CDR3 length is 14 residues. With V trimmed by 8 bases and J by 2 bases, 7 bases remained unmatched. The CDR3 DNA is TGTGCCAGCGGGGCCGGGACAGCCACAGATACGCAGTATTTT. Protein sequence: CASGAGTATDTQYF.

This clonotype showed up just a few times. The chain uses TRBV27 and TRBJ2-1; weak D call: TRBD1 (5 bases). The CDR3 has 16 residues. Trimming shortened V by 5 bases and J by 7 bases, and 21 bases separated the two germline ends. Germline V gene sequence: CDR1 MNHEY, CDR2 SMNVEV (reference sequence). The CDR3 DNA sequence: TGTGCCAGCAGTCCCCCGACAGCCTTCACGCGAAATGAGCAGTTCTTC. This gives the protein CASSPPTAFTRNEQFF.

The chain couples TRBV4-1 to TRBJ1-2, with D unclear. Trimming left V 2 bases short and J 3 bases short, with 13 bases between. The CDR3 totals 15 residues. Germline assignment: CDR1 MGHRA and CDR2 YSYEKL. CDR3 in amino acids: CASSQPFEGDYGYTF. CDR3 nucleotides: TGCGCCAGCAGCCAACCTTTTGAGGGTGACTATGGCTACACCTTC.

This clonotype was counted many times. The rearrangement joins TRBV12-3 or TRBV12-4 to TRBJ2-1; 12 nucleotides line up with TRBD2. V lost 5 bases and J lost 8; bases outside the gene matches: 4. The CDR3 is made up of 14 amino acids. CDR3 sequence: CASSPRLAGDEQFF. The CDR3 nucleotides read TGTGCCAGCAGTCCTCGACTAGCGGGAGATGAGCAGTTCTTC.

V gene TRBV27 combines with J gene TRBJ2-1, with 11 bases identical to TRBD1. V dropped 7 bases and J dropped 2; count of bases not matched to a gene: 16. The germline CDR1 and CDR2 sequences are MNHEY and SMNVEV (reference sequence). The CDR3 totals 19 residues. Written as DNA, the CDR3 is TGTGCCAGCACACCTCCGGGACAGGGGGGGACTGGTACCTACAATGAGCAGTTCTTC. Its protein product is CASTPPGQGGTGTYNEQFF.

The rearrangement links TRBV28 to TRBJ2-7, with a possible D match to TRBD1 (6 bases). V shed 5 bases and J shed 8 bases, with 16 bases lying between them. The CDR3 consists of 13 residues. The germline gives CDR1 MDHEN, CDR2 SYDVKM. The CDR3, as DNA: TGTGCCAGCAGTAGGCCTCGCCGGGACAAGCAGTACGTC. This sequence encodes CASSRPRRDKQYV.

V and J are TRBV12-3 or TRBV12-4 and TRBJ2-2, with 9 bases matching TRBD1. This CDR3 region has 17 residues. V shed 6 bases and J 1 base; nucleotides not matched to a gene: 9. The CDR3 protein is CASRDNPGQGNTGELFF. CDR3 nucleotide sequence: TGTGCCAGCAGGGACAACCCGGGACAGGGGAACACCGGGGAGCTGTTTTTT.

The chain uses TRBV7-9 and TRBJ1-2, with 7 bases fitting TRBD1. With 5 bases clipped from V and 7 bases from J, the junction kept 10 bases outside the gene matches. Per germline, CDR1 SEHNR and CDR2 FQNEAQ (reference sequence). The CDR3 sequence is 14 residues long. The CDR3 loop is CASSVPTGLSGYTF. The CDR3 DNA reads TGTGCCAGCAGCGTACCGACAGGGTTGAGTGGCTACACCTTC.

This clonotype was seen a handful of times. CDR3 sequence: CASSLESGPNTEAFF. The DNA for the CDR3 is TGTGCCAGCAGCTTAGAATCCGGACCGAACACTGAAGCTTTCTTT. V usage is TRBV7-2 and J usage is TRBJ1-1; D gene unclear. Germline assignment: CDR1 SGHTA and CDR2 FQGNSA. There are 15 residues in the CDR3. V was pared by 1 base and J by 1 base, with 10 bases between.

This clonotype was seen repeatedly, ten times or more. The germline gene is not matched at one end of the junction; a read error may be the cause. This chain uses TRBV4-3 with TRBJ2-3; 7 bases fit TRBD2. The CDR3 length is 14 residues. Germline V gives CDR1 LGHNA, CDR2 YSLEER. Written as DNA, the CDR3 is TGCGCCAGTAGCCACAGGCGGGAGATAGATACGCAGTATTTT. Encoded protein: CASSHRREIDTQYF.

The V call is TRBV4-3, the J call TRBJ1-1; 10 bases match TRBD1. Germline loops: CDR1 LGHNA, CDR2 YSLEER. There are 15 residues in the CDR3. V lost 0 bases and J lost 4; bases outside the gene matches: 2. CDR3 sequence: CASSQEGQGGTEAFF. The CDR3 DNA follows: TGCGCCAGCAGCCAAGAAGGACAGGGGGGCACTGAAGCTTTCTTT.

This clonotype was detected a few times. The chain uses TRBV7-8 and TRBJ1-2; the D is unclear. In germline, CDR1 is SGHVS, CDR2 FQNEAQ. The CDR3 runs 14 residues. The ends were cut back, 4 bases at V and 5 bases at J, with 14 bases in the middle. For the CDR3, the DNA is TGTGCCAGCAGCTCTATGAAGACAATTTATGGCTACACCTTC. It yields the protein CASSSMKTIYGYTF.

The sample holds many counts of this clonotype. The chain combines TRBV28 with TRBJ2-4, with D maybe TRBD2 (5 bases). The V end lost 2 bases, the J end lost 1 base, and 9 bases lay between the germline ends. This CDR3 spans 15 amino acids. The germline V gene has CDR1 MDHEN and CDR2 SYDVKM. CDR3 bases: TGTGCCAGCAGTTTAGTGAGGGTCGCCAAAAACATTCAGTACTTC. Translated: CASSLVRVAKNIQYF. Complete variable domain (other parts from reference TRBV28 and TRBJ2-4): DVKVTQSSRYLVKRTGEKVFLECVQDMDHENMFWYRQDPGLGLRLIYFSYDVKMKEKGDIPEGYSVSREKKERFSLILESASTNQTSMYLCASSLVRVAKNIQYFGAGTRLSVL.

CDR3 DNA sequence: TGCAGCGTTGAGTTTTCAGGGTCCCACGAGCAGTACTTC. Translated: CSVEFSGSHEQYF. J is TRBJ2-7 and V is TRBV29-1; D might be TRBD1 (5 bases). This CDR3 is 13 amino acids long. The germline gives CDR1 SQVTM, CDR2 ANQGSEA. Trimming removed 3 bases from V and 5 bases from J, with 14 bases in between.

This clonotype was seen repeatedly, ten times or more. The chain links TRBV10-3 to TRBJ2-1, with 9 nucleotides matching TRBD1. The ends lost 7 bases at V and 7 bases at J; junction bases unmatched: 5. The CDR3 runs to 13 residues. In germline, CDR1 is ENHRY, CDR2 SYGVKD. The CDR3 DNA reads TGTGCCATCAAACAGGGGGCGCTTAATGAGCAGTTCTTC. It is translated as CAIKQGALNEQFF.

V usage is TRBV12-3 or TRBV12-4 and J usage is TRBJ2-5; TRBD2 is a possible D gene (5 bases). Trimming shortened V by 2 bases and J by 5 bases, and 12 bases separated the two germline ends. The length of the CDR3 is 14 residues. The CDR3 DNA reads TGTGCCAGCAGTTTAATGGGAGCCGGGGAGACCCAGTACTTC. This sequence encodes CASSLMGAGETQYF.

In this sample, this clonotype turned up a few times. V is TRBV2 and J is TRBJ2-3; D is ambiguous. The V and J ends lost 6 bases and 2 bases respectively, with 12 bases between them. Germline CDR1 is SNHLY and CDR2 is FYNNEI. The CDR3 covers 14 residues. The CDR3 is CASSPLPFTDTQYF. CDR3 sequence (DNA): TGTGCCAGCAGCCCCCTACCTTTCACAGATACGCAGTATTTT.